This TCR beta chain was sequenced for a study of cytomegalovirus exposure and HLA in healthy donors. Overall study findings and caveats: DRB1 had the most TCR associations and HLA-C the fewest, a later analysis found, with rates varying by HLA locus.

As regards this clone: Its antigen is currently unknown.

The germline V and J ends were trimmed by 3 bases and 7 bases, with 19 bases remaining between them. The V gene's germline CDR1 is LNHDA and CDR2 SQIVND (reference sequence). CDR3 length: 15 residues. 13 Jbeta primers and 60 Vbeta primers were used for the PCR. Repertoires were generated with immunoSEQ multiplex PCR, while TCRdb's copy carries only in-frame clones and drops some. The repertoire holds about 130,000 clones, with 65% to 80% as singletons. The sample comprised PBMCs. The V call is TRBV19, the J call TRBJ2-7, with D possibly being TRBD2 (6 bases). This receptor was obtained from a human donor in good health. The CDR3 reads CASSMWTPGGGEQYF. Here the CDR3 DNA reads TGTGCCAGTAGTATGTGGACACCCGGCGGAGGGGAGCAGTACTTC.